This TCR beta chain was captured in a study of blood T cell repertoires in COVID-19. Overall study context: COVID-19 samples from acute and convalescent phases originated in the United States, Italy and Spain.

This table comes from immunoSEQ multiplex PCR, and its TCRdb copy is limited to in-frame clones, with some not included. The table shows about 480,000 clones, with approximately 88% occurring only once. Germline CDR1 ENHRY, CDR2 SYGVKD. This CDR3 is 17 amino acids long. J lost 2 bases, V lost 2 bases, and 11 bases had no gene match. The Seattle patients joined while their infection was active and were tracked longitudinally afterward. The receptor's source is a woman aged 45-59 years with COVID-19, enrolled during active disease. The chain links TRBV10-3 to TRBJ2-7; 8 bases map to TRBD1. The specimen sequenced was peripheral blood. The CDR3 reads CAISEVAGGGLTYEQYF. CDR3 DNA sequence: TGTGCCATCAGTGAGGTAGCAGGGGGCGGTCTAACCTACGAGCAGTACTTC.